Included here is one TCR beta chain sequence, with context. No antigen is known for it. V shed 6 bases and J shed 6 bases, with 21 bases lying between them. Germline V lookup: CDR1 MNHEY, CDR2 SVGAGI. This CDR3 has 15 residues. This entry is derived from a study of T cell repertoires in aging, cancer and after chemotherapy. Study-wide points: Healthy donors lost TCR diversity with age mainly through richness, cancer patients through richness and evenness.

A mixed TRB-A/B primer pool amplified rearranged TRB by multiplex touch-down PCR. TCRdb used MiXCR to reprocess the multiplex PCR reads, holding one entry per CDR3 protein. Altogether 8,900 or so distinct CDR3 sequences are present, under 35% being singletons, with the ten largest covering 3.5%. Peripheral blood genomic DNA, not sorted cells or RNA, was the template. The sample taken for sequencing was blood. The TCR was taken from a human donor in good health. The chain combines TRBV6-5 with TRBJ2-7; possibly TRBD1 for D (6 bases). The CDR3 region is CASRPLLGTSGEQYF. DNA of the CDR3: TGTGCCAGCAGGCCTCTATTAGGGACAAGTGGCGAGCAGTACTTC.